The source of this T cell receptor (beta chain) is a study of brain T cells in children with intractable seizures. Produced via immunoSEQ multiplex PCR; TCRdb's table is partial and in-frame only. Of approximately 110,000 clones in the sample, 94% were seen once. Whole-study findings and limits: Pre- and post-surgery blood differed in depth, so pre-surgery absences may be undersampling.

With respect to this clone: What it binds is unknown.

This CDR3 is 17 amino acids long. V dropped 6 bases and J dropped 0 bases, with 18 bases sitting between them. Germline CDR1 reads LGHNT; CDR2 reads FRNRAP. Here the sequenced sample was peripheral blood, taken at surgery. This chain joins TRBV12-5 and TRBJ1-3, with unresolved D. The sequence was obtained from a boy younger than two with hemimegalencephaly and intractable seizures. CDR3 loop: CASGLSSIRRSGNTIYF. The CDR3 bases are TGTGCTAGTGGACTGTCCTCGATTCGGCGCTCTGGAAACACCATATATTTT.